The 7 T cell receptor beta chains below all came from one sample that was sequenced in a study of T cell changes during pregnancy in multiple sclerosis. Sequenced by immunoSEQ multiplex PCR; TCRdb stores in-frame clones only, minus some. The table shows tens of thousands of clones, with over 75% occurring only once. This sample comprised CD8+ T cells from peripheral blood mononuclear cells, obtained after pregnancy. The source of these receptors is a female donor with multiple sclerosis, enrolled in a pregnancy study.

The rearrangement joins TRBV6-1 to TRBJ2-3; D is possibly TRBD1 (5 bases). The CDR3 contains 15 residues. Per germline, CDR1 MNHNS and CDR2 SASEGT. The germline V and J ends were trimmed by 0 bases and 1 base, with 8 bases remaining between them. The CDR3 region has the DNA TGTGCCAGCAGTGAAGCCAAAGGGGGCACAGATACGCAGTATTTT. Translating gives CASSEAKGGTDTQYF.

The chain links TRBV15 to TRBJ1-1; D unclear. V lost 3 bases and J 3 bases, leaving 11 bases between the germline ends. Germline V lookup: CDR1 LNHNV, CDR2 YYDKDF (reference sequence). This CDR3 region has 14 residues. The CDR3 region has the DNA TGTGCCACCAGCAGCGGCGAGGGATACACTGAAGCTTTCTTT. Translating gives CATSSGEGYTEAFF.

This chain uses TRBV28 with TRBJ1-5; D uncertain. The V gene lost 7 bases and the J gene lost 0 bases, with 10 bases spanning the gap. CDR3 length equals 14 residues. Germline V gene data show CDR1 as MDHEN and CDR2 as SYDVKM. The CDR3 reads CASNLFGSNQPQHF. The DNA for the CDR3 is TGTGCCAGCAATCTATTCGGTAGCAATCAGCCCCAGCATTTT.

CDR3: CAIPAGSYEQYF. The CDR3 region has the DNA TGTGCCATCCCAGCCGGGTCCTACGAGCAGTACTTC. This sequence joins TRBV21-1 and TRBJ2-7; no DNA check was done on the table's D call, TRBD2. TRBV21-1 is a pseudogene. The CDR3 extends over 12 amino acids.

The DNA for the CDR3 is TGTGCCAGCAGCTCAGGGTTTGGGGCCAACGTCCTGACTTTC. Translation: CASSSGFGANVLTF. The rearrangement links TRBV5-4 to TRBJ2-6; tentative D call: TRBD1 (5 bases). V was clipped by 3 bases and J by 3 bases, with 7 bases between them. CDR3 length: 14 amino acids. The germline V gene has CDR1 SGHNT and CDR2 YYREEE (reference sequence).

V is TRBV5-4 and J is TRBJ2-2; D perhaps matches TRBD2 (5 bases). Trimming pared 10 bases from V and 3 bases from J, leaving 10 bases between. CDR3 length equals 12 residues. Germline loops: CDR1 SGHNT, CDR2 YYREEE (reference sequence). CDR3 sequence (DNA): TGTGCCGGGCGGGCAGACACCGGGGAGCTGTTTTTT. Its translation: CAGRADTGELFF.

The gene calls are TRBV5-6 and TRBJ1-1, with a possible D match to TRBD1 (5 bases). CDR3 length equals 15 residues. V shed 2 bases and J shed 3 bases, with 14 bases lying between them. Germline values: CDR1 SGHDT, CDR2 YYEEEE. The CDR3, as DNA: TGTGCCAGCAGCTTTGTGACAGATTGGGACACTGAAGCTTTCTTT. Translation gives CASSFVTDWDTEAFF. The entire variable domain, with the rest obtained from reference TRBV5-6 and TRBJ1-1, is as follows: DAGVTQSPTHLIKTRGQQVTLRCSPKSGHDTVSWYQQALGQGPQFIFQYYEEEERQRGNFPDRFSGHQFPNYSSELNVNALLLGDSALYLCASSFVTDWDTEAFFGQGTRLTVV.